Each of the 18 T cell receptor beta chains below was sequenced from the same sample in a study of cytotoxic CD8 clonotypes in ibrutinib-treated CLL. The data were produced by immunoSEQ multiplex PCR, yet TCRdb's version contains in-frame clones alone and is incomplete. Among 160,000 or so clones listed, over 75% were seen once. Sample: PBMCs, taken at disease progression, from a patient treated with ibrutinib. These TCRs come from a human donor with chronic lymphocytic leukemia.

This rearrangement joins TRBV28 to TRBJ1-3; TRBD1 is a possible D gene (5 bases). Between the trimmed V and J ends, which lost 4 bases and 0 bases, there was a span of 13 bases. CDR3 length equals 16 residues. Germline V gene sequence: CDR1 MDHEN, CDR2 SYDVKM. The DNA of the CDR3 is TGTGCCAGCAGTTATAGCGGGGCGAGCTCTGGAAACACCATATATTTT. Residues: CASSYSGASSGNTIYF. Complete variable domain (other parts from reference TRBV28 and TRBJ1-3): DVKVTQSSRYLVKRTGEKVFLECVQDMDHENMFWYRQDPGLGLRLIYFSYDVKMKEKGDIPEGYSVSREKKERFSLILESASTNQTSMYLCASSYSGASSGNTIYFGEGSWLTVV.

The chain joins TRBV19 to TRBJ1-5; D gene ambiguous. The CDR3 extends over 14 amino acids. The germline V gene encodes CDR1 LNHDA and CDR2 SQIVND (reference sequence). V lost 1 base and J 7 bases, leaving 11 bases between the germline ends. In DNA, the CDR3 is TGTGCCAGTAGTATAGCGAAGGGAGGACAGCCCCAGCATTTT. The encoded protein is CASSIAKGGQPQHF.

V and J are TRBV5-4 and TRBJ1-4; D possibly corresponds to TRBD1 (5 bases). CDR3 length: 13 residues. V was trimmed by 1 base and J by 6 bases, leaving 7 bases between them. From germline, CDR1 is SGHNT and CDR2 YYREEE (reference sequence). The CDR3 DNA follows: TGTGCCAGCAGCTTGAGGGGAGATGAAAAACTGTTTTTT. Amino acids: CASSLRGDEKLFF.

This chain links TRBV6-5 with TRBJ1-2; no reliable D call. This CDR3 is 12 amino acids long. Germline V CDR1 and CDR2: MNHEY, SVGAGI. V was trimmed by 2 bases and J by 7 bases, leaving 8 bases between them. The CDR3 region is CASSYLGSGYTF. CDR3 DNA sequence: TGTGCCAGCAGTTACCTGGGGTCTGGCTACACCTTC.

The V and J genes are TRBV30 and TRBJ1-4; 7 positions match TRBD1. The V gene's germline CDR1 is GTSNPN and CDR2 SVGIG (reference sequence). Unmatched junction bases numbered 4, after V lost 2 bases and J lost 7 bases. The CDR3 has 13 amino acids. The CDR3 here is CAWSQQGIEKLFF. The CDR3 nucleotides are TGTGCCTGGAGTCAACAGGGGATTGAAAAACTGTTTTTT.

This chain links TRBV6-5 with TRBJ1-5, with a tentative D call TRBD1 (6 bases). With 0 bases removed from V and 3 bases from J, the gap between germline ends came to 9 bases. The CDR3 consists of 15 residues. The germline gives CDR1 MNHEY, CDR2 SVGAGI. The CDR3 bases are TGTGCCAGCAGTTACTCGTGGACAGACAATCAGCCCCAGCATTTT. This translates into CASSYSWTDNQPQHF.

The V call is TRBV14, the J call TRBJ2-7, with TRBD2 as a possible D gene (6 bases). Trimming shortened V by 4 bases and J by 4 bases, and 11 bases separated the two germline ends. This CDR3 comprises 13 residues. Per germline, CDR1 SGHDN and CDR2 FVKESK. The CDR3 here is CASSLTGVYEQYF. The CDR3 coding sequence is TGTGCCAGCAGCCTCACGGGGGTATACGAGCAGTACTTC.

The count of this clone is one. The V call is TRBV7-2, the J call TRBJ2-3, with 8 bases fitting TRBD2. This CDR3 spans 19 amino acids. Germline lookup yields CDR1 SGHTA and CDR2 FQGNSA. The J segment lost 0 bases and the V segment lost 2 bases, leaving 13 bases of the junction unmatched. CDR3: CASSLKPSGLRRSTDTQYF. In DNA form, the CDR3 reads TGTGCCAGCAGCTTAAAGCCTAGCGGGCTACGACGAAGCACAGATACGCAGTATTTT.

CDR3 sequence (DNA): TGTGCCAGCAGTTTATTGTCAGGCCAAGAGACCCAGTACTTC. Translated, it gives CASSLLSGQETQYF. The chain carries TRBV27 and TRBJ2-5; no clear D gene. With 1 base removed from V and 1 base from J, the gap between germline ends came to 7 bases. Germline V gives CDR1 MNHEY, CDR2 SMNVEV (reference sequence). The CDR3 sequence is 14 residues long.

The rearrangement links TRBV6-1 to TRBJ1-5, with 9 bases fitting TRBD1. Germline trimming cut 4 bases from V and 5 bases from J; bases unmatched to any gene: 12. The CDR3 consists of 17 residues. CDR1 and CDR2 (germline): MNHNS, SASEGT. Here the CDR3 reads CASSALREQGAYQPQHF. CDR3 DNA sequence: TGTGCCAGCAGTGCCCTAAGGGAACAGGGGGCTTATCAGCCCCAGCATTTT.

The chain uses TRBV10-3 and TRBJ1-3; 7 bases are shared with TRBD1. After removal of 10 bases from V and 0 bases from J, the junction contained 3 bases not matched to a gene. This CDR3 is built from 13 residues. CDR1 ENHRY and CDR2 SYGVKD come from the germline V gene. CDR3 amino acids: CATRGNSGNTIYF. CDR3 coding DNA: TGTGCCACCAGGGGGAACTCTGGAAACACCATATATTTT.

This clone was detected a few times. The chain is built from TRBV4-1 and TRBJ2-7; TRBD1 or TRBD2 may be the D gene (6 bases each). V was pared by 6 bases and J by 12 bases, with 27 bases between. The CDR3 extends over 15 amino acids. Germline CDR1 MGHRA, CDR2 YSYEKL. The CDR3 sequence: CASSEIFGQTLGGYF. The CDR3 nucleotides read TGCGCCAGCAGTGAAATCTTTGGACAGACTCTCGGGGGGTACTTC.

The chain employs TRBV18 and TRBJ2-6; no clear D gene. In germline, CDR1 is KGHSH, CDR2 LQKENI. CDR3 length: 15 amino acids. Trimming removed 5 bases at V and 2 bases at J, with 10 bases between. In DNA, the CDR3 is TGTGCCAGCTCAATAAACCCAGCTGGGGCCAACGTCCTGACTTTC. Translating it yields CASSINPAGANVLTF.

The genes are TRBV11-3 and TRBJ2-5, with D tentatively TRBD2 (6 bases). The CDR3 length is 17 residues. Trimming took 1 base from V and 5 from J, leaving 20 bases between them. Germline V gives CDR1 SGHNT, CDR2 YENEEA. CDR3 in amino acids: CASSLGFRDSRWETQYF. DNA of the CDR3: TGTGCCAGCAGCTTAGGTTTCCGGGACTCCCGATGGGAGACCCAGTACTTC. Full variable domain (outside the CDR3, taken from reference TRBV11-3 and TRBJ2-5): EAGVVQSPRYKIIEKKQPVAFWCNPISGHNTLYWYLQNLGQGPELLIRYENEEAVDDSQLPKDRFSAERLKGVDSTLKIQPAELGDSAVYLCASSLGFRDSRWETQYFGPGTRLLVL.

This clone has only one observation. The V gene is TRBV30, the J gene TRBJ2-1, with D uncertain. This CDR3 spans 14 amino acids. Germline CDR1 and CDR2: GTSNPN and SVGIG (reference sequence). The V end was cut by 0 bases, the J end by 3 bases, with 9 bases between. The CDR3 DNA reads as TGTGCCTGGAGTGTAGATACCAGCTACAATGAGCAGTTCTTC. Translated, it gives CAWSVDTSYNEQFF. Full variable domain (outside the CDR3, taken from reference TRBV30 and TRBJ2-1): SQTIHQWPATLVQPVGSPLSLECTVEGTSNPNLYWYRQAAGRGLQLLFYSVGIGQISSEVPQNLSASRPQDRQFILSSKKLLLSDSGFYLCAWSVDTSYNEQFFGPGTRLTVL.

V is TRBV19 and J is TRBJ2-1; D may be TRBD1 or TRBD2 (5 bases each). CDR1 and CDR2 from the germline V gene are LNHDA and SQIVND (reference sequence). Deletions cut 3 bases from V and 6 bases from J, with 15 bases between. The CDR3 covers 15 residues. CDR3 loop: CASSIKGYGGNEQFF. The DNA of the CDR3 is TGTGCCAGTAGTATTAAGGGATATGGGGGCAATGAGCAGTTCTTC.

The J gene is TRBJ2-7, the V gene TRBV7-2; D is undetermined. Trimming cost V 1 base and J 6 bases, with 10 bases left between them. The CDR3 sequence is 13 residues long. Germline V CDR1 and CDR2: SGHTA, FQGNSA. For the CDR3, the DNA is TGTGCCAGCAGCTTAGTCTCAGCTGCCGAGCAGTACTTC. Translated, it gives CASSLVSAAEQYF.

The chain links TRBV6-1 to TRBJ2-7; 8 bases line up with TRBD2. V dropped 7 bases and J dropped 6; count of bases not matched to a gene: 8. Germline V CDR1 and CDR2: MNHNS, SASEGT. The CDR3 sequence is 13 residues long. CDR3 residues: CASISGGRGEQYF. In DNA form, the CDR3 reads TGTGCCAGCATAAGCGGGGGTCGTGGCGAGCAGTACTTC.